This TCR beta chain is drawn from a study of T cell clonotyping in hematopoietic cell transplantation. The study's findings and limits: Higher Inverse Simpson Index values in graft donor and pretransplant recipient predicted broader posttransplant TCR diversity. After transplant, recipient diversity fell while pathologically expanded clonotypes grew through day 180. Without cell sorting, CD4 versus CD8 contributions remain unresolved.

Measured with immunoSEQ multiplex PCR; TCRdb has only the in-frame clones, and not every one. The sample has about 9,000 clones; over 75% are singletons. Points on this clone: Its cognate antigen is unknown.

The V and J ends lost 6 bases and 1 base respectively, with 12 bases between them. This CDR3 has 14 residues. CDR1 MNHEY and CDR2 SMNVEV come from the germline V gene (reference sequence). The input for sequencing was peripheral blood mononuclear cells, taken 180 days after allogeneic stem cell transplant. This sequence originates from a female patient aged 50-65 years who had an allogeneic stem cell transplant from a related donor, so the T cells may come from the graft donor. Some clones in this sample may be carry-over from other donors' samples. J is TRBJ2-5 and V is TRBV27; TRBD1 is a possible D gene (5 bases). The CDR3 region has the DNA TGTGCCAGCAGGGGGTTAGGGGTCCAAGAGACCCAGTACTTC. Its protein product is CASRGLGVQETQYF.